This T cell receptor beta chain is drawn from a study of OX40 agonist ivuxolimab in advanced cancers. Looking at the study overall: Patients received ivuxolimab, an intravenous treatment, every 2 weeks at 0.01 to 10 mg/kg.

Per the germline V gene, CDR1 is SGHRS and CDR2 is YFSETQ. CDR3 size: 14 residues. V lost 0 bases, J lost 4 bases, and 8 bases lay in between. With respect to this clone: Its antigen is unknown.

Generated by immunoSEQ multiplex PCR, the TCRdb table keeps only in-frame clones and is missing some. This table has some 68,000 clones, 86% appearing once. Findings and caveats of the study: CD8+ T cells were the subset that, on average, had more expanded clones than CD4+. CD4+ and CD8+ blood T cells expanded clonally by week 6 at 0.1 to 3.0 mg/kg. Patients with a partial response at 0.1-3.0 mg/kg had among the lowest clonal expansion.

J is TRBJ2-1 and V is TRBV5-1; D not certain. The TCR comes from an adult with an advanced solid tumor such as melanoma, head and neck, liver or kidney cancer. Sample: CD4+ or CD8+ T cells sorted from blood, taken in a trial of the OX40 agonist ivuxolimab. The chain's CDR3 is CASSLEASYNEQFF. DNA of the CDR3: TGCGCCAGCAGCTTGGAAGCTTCATACAATGAGCAGTTCTTC.